This TCR beta chain was captured in a study of blood T cell repertoires in COVID-19. Assay used: immunoSEQ multiplex PCR; TCRdb lists only in-frame clones, some missing. Of 45,000 to 65,000 clones listed, around 87% were seen once; the top ten hold over 7.5%. The germline V gene has CDR1 SGHAT and CDR2 FQNNGV. Germline trimming cut 6 bases from V and 5 bases from J; bases unmatched to any gene: 2. This CDR3 has 13 residues. V usage is TRBV11-2 and J usage is TRBJ2-3; 10 bases line up with TRBD2. The sequenced sample was peripheral blood. This TCR was sampled from a man aged 45-60 years with active COVID-19. This chain's CDR3 is CASRLAGVDTQYF. Here the CDR3 DNA reads TGTGCCAGCAGGCTAGCGGGAGTAGATACGCAGTATTTT.